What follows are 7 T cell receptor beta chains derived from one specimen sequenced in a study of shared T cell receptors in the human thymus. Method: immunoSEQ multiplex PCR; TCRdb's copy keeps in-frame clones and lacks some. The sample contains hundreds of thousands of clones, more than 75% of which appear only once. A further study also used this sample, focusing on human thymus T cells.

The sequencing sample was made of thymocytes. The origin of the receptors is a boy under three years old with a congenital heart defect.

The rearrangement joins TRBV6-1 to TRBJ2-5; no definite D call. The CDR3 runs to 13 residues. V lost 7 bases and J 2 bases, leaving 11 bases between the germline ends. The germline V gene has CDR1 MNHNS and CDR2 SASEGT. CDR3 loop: CASTRQEQETQYF. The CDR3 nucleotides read TGTGCCAGCACCCGGCAGGAACAAGAGACCCAGTACTTC.

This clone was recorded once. The CDR3: CASSPDRGNTEAFF. The DNA of the CDR3 is TGTGCCAGCAGCCCGGACAGGGGGAACACTGAAGCTTTCTTT. The rearrangement uses TRBV5-4 and TRBJ1-1; TRBD1 agrees at 9 bases. Trimming removed 4 bases from V and 1 base from J; junction bases left unmatched: 2. The CDR3 runs to 14 residues. The germline gives CDR1 SGHNT, CDR2 YYREEE (reference sequence).

The DNA of the CDR3 is TGTGCCAGCGCCCGCGGGACAGGGCCTCCCGGGGACACCGGGGAGCTGTTTTTT. It is translated as CASARGTGPPGDTGELFF. The chain recombines TRBV25-1 with TRBJ2-2; 9 nucleotides agree with TRBD1. CDR1 is MGHDK and CDR2 is SYGVNS in the germline V gene. V shed 8 bases and J 3 bases; nucleotides not matched to a gene: 16. The CDR3 has 18 residues.

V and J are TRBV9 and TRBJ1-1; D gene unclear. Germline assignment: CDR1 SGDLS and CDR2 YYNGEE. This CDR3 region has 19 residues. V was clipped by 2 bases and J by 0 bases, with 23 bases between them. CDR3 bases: TGTGCCAGCAGCGTGTACGATTGGAGTGGCGAGGCGCTGAACACTGAAGCTTTCTTT. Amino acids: CASSVYDWSGEALNTEAFF. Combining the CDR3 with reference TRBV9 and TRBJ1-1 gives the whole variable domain DSGVTQTPKHLITATGQRVTLRCSPRSGDLSVYWYQQSLDQGLQFLIQYYNGEERAKGNILERFSAQQFPDLHSELNLSSLELGDSALYFCASSVYDWSGEALNTEAFFGQGTRLTVV.

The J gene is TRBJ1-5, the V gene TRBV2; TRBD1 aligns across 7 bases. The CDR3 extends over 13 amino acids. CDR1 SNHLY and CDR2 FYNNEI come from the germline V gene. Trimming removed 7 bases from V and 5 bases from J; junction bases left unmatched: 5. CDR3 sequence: CASTLGTDQPQHF. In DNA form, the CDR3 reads TGTGCCAGCACCCTCGGGACAGATCAGCCCCAGCATTTT.

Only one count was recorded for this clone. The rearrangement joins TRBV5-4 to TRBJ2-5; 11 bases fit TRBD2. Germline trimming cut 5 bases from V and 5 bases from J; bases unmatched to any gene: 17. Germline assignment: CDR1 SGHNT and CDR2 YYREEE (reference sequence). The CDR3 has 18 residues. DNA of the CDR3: TGTGCCAGCAGTTACCCCCGGAGACTAGCGGGACTACCGGAGACCCAGTACTTC. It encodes CASSYPRRLAGLPETQYF.

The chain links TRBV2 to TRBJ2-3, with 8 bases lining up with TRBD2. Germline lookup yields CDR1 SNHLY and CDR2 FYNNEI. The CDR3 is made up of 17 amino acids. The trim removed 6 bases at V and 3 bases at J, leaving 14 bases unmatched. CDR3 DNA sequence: TGTGCCAGCAGGTGGGGGGCGGGAGGACGAGTGACAGATACGCAGTATTTT. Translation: CASRWGAGGRVTDTQYF. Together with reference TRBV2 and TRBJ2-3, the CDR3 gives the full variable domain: EPEVTQTPSHQVTQMGQEVILRCVPISNHLYFYWYRQILGQKVEFLVSFYNNEISEKSEIFDDQFSVERPDGSNFTLKIRSTKLEDSAMYFCASRWGAGGRVTDTQYFGPGTRLTVL.